The clone carrying this T cell receptor (beta chain) has only a few counts. Its target is unknown. The data were obtained in a study of T cells after yellow fever vaccination. Study results and caveats: Clones that expanded after primary vaccination mostly reappeared after the booster (96% CD4, roughly 90% CD8).

TCRdb analysed the 5' RACE reads with MiXCR anew, one entry per CDR3 protein. The sample gives about 220,000 distinct CDR3 sequences, less than 3.5% of which show up once; about 3.3% is in the top ten. The input for sequencing was CD4+ T cells sorted from PBMCs, taken 10 days after the yellow fever booster vaccination. The origin of this receptor is a man in his late teens or twenties who received the YFV17D yellow fever vaccine.

The CDR3 DNA sequence: TGTGCCAGCAGCAAAGATGCCAGGGATAGCAATCAGCCCCAGCATTTT. Translated, it gives CASSKDARDSNQPQHF. J is TRBJ1-5 and V is TRBV21-1; the table gives TRBD1 as D, unverified against the DNA. TRBV21-1 corresponds to a pseudogene. The CDR3 has 16 residues.